These 6 T cell receptor beta chains came from one sample sequenced in a study of OX40 agonist ivuxolimab in advanced cancers. Method: immunoSEQ multiplex PCR; TCRdb's copy keeps in-frame clones and lacks some. The sample consists of over 35,000 clones, 70% to 80% of them appearing once. The sample here was CD4+ or CD8+ T cells sorted from blood, taken in a trial of the OX40 agonist ivuxolimab. All receptors derive from an adult with an advanced solid tumor such as melanoma, head and neck, liver or kidney cancer.

The chain joins TRBV20-1 to TRBJ2-5, with unresolved D. Germline CDR1 DFQATT, CDR2 SNEGSKA (reference sequence). This CDR3 has 10 amino acids. The V and J ends lost 6 bases and 11 bases respectively, with 13 bases between them. CDR3 in amino acids: CSAVDKNQYF. In DNA form, the CDR3 reads TGCAGTGCGGTAGACAAGAATCAGTACTTC.

This chain links TRBV5-1 with TRBJ1-2, with D unclear. With 4 bases removed from V and 4 bases from J, the gap between germline ends came to 14 bases. CDR3 length: 14 residues. In germline, CDR1 is SGHRS, CDR2 YFSETQ. The DNA for the CDR3 is TGCGCCAGCAGCCCCATGGCAGGACCCTATGGCTACACCTTC. Amino acid sequence: CASSPMAGPYGYTF.

The J gene is TRBJ2-3, the V gene TRBV5-1, with D perhaps matching TRBD2 (6 bases). This CDR3 comprises 17 residues. Germline loops: CDR1 SGHRS, CDR2 YFSETQ. Trimming took off 0 bases at V and 1 base at J, with 15 bases between the two ends. The CDR3 DNA sequence: TGCGCCAGCAGCTTGGGGCCCAGGTCGGGAGGCACAGATACGCAGTATTTT. It codes for CASSLGPRSGGTDTQYF.

The chain recombines TRBV9 with TRBJ2-3; D possibly matches TRBD1 or TRBD2 (5 bases each). The germline gives CDR1 SGDLS, CDR2 YYNGEE. The CDR3 consists of 13 residues. Trimming took off 2 bases at V and 4 bases at J, with 8 bases between the two ends. In DNA, the CDR3 is TGTGCCAGCAGCGTTCAGGGAGCAGATACGCAGTATTTT. Its protein is CASSVQGADTQYF.

The rearrangement joins TRBV5-1 to TRBJ1-2; no clear D. CDR3 length: 13 amino acids. With 0 bases removed from V and 4 bases from J, the gap between germline ends came to 7 bases. In germline, CDR1 is SGHRS, CDR2 YFSETQ. CDR3 sequence reads: CASSLESAYGYTF. The CDR3 DNA reads TGCGCCAGCAGCTTGGAGAGCGCCTATGGCTACACCTTC.

The rearrangement links TRBV6-1 to TRBJ1-3; D is ambiguous. This CDR3 spans 15 amino acids. V lost 7 bases, J lost 4 bases, and 17 bases lay in between. In germline, CDR1 is MNHNS, CDR2 SASEGT. The CDR3 loop reads CASTYSPSRGNTIYF. CDR3 sequence (DNA): TGTGCCAGCACCTATAGTCCCTCGCGAGGAAACACCATATATTTT.